The 20 T cell receptor beta chains presented below share a single source sample, sequenced in a study of blood T cell repertoires in COVID-19. Produced via immunoSEQ multiplex PCR; TCRdb's table is partial and in-frame only. The sample carries under 300,000 clones, approximately 90% recorded once. Sequencing was done on a sample of PBMCs or T cells enriched from blood (not recorded which). These receptors all stem from a middle-aged man who had recovered from COVID-19.

The V and J genes are TRBV9 and TRBJ1-5; D ambiguous. The CDR3 contains 14 residues. V was cut by 2 bases and J by 0 bases, with 6 bases left in between. In germline, CDR1 is SGDLS, CDR2 YYNGEE. The CDR3 nucleotides are TGTGCCAGCAGCGTCGGGAATAGCAATCAGCCCCAGCATTTT. Amino acid sequence: CASSVGNSNQPQHF.

V is TRBV7-9 and J is TRBJ1-6; 8 nucleotides match TRBD1. Trimming at V came to 5 bases and at J to 5 bases, leaving 5 bases not matched to a gene. The CDR3 is 15 amino acids. From germline, CDR1 is SEHNR and CDR2 FQNEAQ (reference sequence). This CDR3 reads CASSPGTGDNSPLHF. The CDR3 nucleotides read TGTGCCAGCAGCCCCGGGACAGGCGATAATTCACCCCTCCACTTT.

A single count supports this clone. This rearrangement joins TRBV6-5 to TRBJ2-7; D gene unclear. Germline CDR1 and CDR2: MNHEY and SVGAGI. Trimming took off 0 bases at V and 3 bases at J, with 9 bases between the two ends. CDR3 length equals 14 residues. CDR3 nucleotides: TGTGCCAGCAGTTACTCGTCCGGAGTCTACGAGCAGTACTTC. The encoded protein is CASSYSSGVYEQYF.

The chain joins TRBV19 to TRBJ2-4; D call uncertain. Trimming took off 5 bases at V and 6 bases at J, with 11 bases between the two ends. This CDR3 is 13 amino acids long. Looked up from germline, CDR1 is LNHDA and CDR2 is SQIVND (reference sequence). This CDR3 is CASSLGQSNIQYF. In DNA, the CDR3 is TGTGCCAGTAGTTTGGGCCAGTCAAACATTCAGTACTTC.

V gene TRBV4-1 combines with J gene TRBJ2-5; 7 nucleotides line up with TRBD2. Germline V gene sequence: CDR1 MGHRA, CDR2 YSYEKL. The junction had 1 base not matched to a gene; V was cut back by 4 bases and J by 2 bases. CDR3 length: 13 amino acids. CDR3 sequence (DNA): TGCGCCAGCAGCCGAGCGGGGCAAGAGACCCAGTACTTC. This gives the protein CASSRAGQETQYF.

V and J are TRBV7-3 and TRBJ2-5; perhaps TRBD2 as D (5 bases). In germline, CDR1 is SGHTA, CDR2 FQGTGA. The V end was cut by 2 bases, the J end by 5 bases, with 15 bases between. The length of the CDR3 is 15 residues. The CDR3 sequence is CASSLLQYPGETQYF. The DNA of the CDR3 is TGTGCCAGCAGCTTACTCCAGTACCCGGGGGAGACCCAGTACTTC.

This clone was detected only once. The genes are TRBV7-3 and TRBJ2-5; D remains unclear. The length of the CDR3 is 15 residues. The germline V and J ends were trimmed by 4 bases and 4 bases, with 16 bases remaining between them. CDR1 is SGHTA and CDR2 is FQGTGA in the germline V gene. The CDR3 bases are TGTGCCAGCAGCTCTTACCCGGGTCATCGAGAGACCCAGTACTTC. Its protein is CASSSYPGHRETQYF.

The table lists this clone with a few counts. The V and J genes are TRBV6-6 and TRBJ2-1; 11 bases match TRBD2. After removal of 10 bases from V and 7 bases from J, the junction contained 6 bases not matched to a gene. Germline V gene sequence: CDR1 MNHNY, CDR2 SVGAGI (reference sequence). The CDR3 is made up of 13 amino acids. CDR3 bases: TGTGCCACCCGTAGCGGGGGGGCAAATGAGCAGTTCTTC. Its translation: CATRSGGANEQFF.

The chain uses TRBV6-5 and TRBJ1-6; D is undetermined. This CDR3 is 14 amino acids long. V lost 6 bases, J lost 9 bases, and 15 bases lay in between. Germline values: CDR1 MNHEY, CDR2 SVGAGI. The CDR3 region is CASRFVGGLSPLHF. The CDR3 region has the DNA TGTGCCAGCAGATTTGTGGGAGGGCTTTCACCCCTCCACTTT.

This chain connects TRBV9 to TRBJ1-1; D is possibly TRBD1 (5 bases). The CDR3 spans 13 residues. V was pared by 4 bases and J by 4 bases, with 11 bases between. The germline V gene has CDR1 SGDLS and CDR2 YYNGEE. The CDR3 nucleotides are TGTGCCAGCAGCATTCAGGGTGGCACTGAAGCTTTCTTT. Translated: CASSIQGGTEAFF.

The chain uses TRBV6-5 and TRBJ2-2; 11 bases align to TRBD1. This CDR3 region has 14 residues. After removal of 6 bases from V and 6 bases from J, the junction contained 3 bases not matched to a gene. Germline CDR1 is MNHEY and CDR2 is SVGAGI. CDR3 sequence reads: CASRDRGRSGELFF. DNA for the CDR3: TGTGCCAGCAGGGACAGGGGGCGGTCCGGGGAGCTGTTTTTT.

This chain uses TRBV2 with TRBJ1-5; TRBD1 matches 8 bases. With V trimmed by 5 bases and J by 5 bases, 8 bases remained unmatched. Looked up from germline, CDR1 is SNHLY and CDR2 is FYNNEI. The CDR3 loop spans 15 amino acids. Here the CDR3 reads CASSSTRTGHQPQHF. The CDR3 DNA reads as TGTGCCAGCAGTTCAACCCGGACAGGGCATCAGCCCCAGCATTTT.

CDR3 in amino acids: CASSSRDRGNEAFF. The DNA of the CDR3 is TGCGCCAGCAGCTCTCGGGACAGGGGGAATGAAGCTTTCTTT. The chain carries TRBV5-1 and TRBJ1-1, with 11 nucleotides matching TRBD1. CDR3 length equals 14 residues. V was pared by 3 bases and J by 7 bases, with 5 bases of the junction left unmatched. Per the germline V gene, CDR1 is SGHRS and CDR2 is YFSETQ.

J is TRBJ2-7 and V is TRBV5-1; 9 bases agree with TRBD2. This CDR3 has 16 amino acids. CDR1 SGHRS and CDR2 YFSETQ come from the germline V gene. Trimming at V came to 0 bases and at J to 5 bases, leaving 9 bases not matched to a gene. The CDR3 DNA is TGCGCCAGCAGCTTGGCGCGTAGCGGGGGCCTCCACGAGCAGTACTTC. It encodes CASSLARSGGLHEQYF. Looking up the rest from reference TRBV5-1 and TRBJ2-7 gives the full variable domain: KAGVTQTPRYLIKTRGQQVTLSCSPISGHRSVSWYQQTPGQGLQFLFEYFSETQRNKGNFPGRFSGRQFSNSRSEMNVSTLELGDSALYLCASSLARSGGLHEQYFGPGTRLTVT.

This sequence joins TRBV10-2 and TRBJ2-4; D gene uncertain. The germline CDR1 and CDR2 sequences are WSHSY and SAAADI. With 1 base removed from V and 5 bases from J, the gap between germline ends came to 24 bases. The CDR3 has 19 amino acids. The CDR3, as DNA: TGCGCCAGCAGTGAGTATAGGCTCGGGTTGGCACAAATTGAAAACATTCAGTACTTC. Translated: CASSEYRLGLAQIENIQYF.

CDR3 amino acids: CAWGETGVYGYTF. In DNA, the CDR3 is TGTGCCTGGGGTGAGACAGGCGTCTATGGCTACACCTTC. The chain couples TRBV30 to TRBJ1-2, with D maybe TRBD1 (6 bases). The V gene's germline CDR1 is GTSNPN and CDR2 SVGIG (reference sequence). The CDR3 consists of 13 residues. V lost 5 bases to trimming and J lost 4 bases, with 14 bases between them.

This rearrangement joins TRBV12-1 to TRBJ2-1; the table's TRBD2 call for D was not verified on the DNA. TRBV12-1 is listed as a pseudogene. The CDR3 length is 17 residues. The CDR3 DNA sequence: TGTGCCAGCAGCATGCCTACTAGCGGGAGCTCCTACAATGAGCAGTTCTTC. The encoded protein is CASSMPTSGSSYNEQFF.

The genes are TRBV28 and TRBJ2-4; perhaps TRBD2 as D (5 bases). The V end was cut by 3 bases, the J end by 6 bases, with 12 bases between. The CDR3 covers 14 residues. Germline CDR1 is MDHEN and CDR2 is SYDVKM. CDR3 DNA: TGTGCCAGCAGTTTTCGGGGTCCGGGAAACATTCAGTACTTC. It yields the protein CASSFRGPGNIQYF.

The chain has TRBV2 and TRBJ2-6; 8 bases match TRBD2. Germline V CDR1 and CDR2: SNHLY, FYNNEI. Trimming cost V 8 bases and J 0 bases; bases outside gene matches: 9. The CDR3 spans 17 residues. The CDR3 nucleotides are TGTGCCAGCGCCTACTTAGCGGGATTCTCTGGGGCCAACGTCCTGACTTTC. Encoded protein: CASAYLAGFSGANVLTF.

The chain has TRBV19 and TRBJ1-3; the D gene is possibly TRBD1 (6 bases). Germline values: CDR1 LNHDA, CDR2 SQIVND (reference sequence). The CDR3 sequence is 16 residues long. V was cut by 4 bases and J by 0 bases, with 13 bases left in between. The CDR3 DNA sequence: TGTGCCAGTAGTAGCACAGGGAGCGGCTCTGGAAACACCATATATTTT. It translates to CASSSTGSGSGNTIYF.